This TCR beta chain was profiled in a study of regulatory T cells in long-lasting Graves disease. Overall study: To qualify as persistent, Graves' disease required over 5 years of antithyroid drugs with positive TSH receptor antibodies.

This clonotype has a count of ten or more. Antigen unknown. V gave up 10 bases and J gave up 0 bases, with 24 bases separating them. The CDR3 extends over 18 amino acids. Germline V gene data show CDR1 as ENHRY and CDR2 as SYGVKD. Study-level points and caveats: Patients with persistent Graves' had lower TCR diversity than newly diagnosed patients. Whereas about a thousand public clonotypes were shared by new patients, persistent patients shared more, at about 2,500.

Investigators prepared the TCR beta libraries by applying iRepertoire HTBI primers and Arm-PCR of CDR3 regions. Each CDR3 protein is one row after TCRdb ran MiXCR on the multiplex PCR reads. Of about 430,000 distinct CDR3 sequences listed, roughly a fifth are singletons. The time point denotes: persistent/refractory GD, antithyroid drugs over 5 years with positive TRAb. There was RNA extracted from PBMCs, and the TCR library was made from it. Graves' disease diagnoses used American Thyroid Association guidelines. The rearrangement joins TRBV10-3 to TRBJ2-2; no reliable D call. The sample here was peripheral blood mononuclear cells (PBMCs), taken when the disease was refractory, from a patient treated with antithyroid drugs. The TCR comes from a female donor with Graves disease. CDR3 nucleotides: TGTGCCACCGGAGTCTACGGCCCATCGACCTCGAACACCGGGGAGCTGTTTTTT. It yields the protein CATGVYGPSTSNTGELFF.